Below, 16 T cell receptor beta chains from the same sample are listed, as sequenced in a study of chemoradiotherapy in HPV16-positive cancers (dated by TCRdb to between 2021 and 2024). Library creation used the immunoSEQ multiplex PCR assay. TCRdb obtained this table from immuneACCESS and retained in-frame rearrangements with V and J assigned. These tables miss some clones; where compared with another copy, unresolved V genes account for less than half of the shortfall, and the remainder is unexplained. In all, the sample holds 9,500 to 15,000 clones, and under 75% of those were seen once. The biggest ten clones account for over 15% of the sample. This sample was obtained from a patient who underwent chemoradiotherapy. The receptors were gathered from a human donor with HPV-associated anogenital cancer.

The rearrangement joins TRBV30 to TRBJ1-4, with D possibly being TRBD1 (5 bases). The length of the CDR3 is 12 residues. The V gene lost 4 bases and the J gene lost 8 bases, with 11 bases spanning the gap. CDR1 and CDR2 from the germline V gene are GTSNPN and SVGIG (reference sequence). CDR3 nucleotides: TGTGCCTGGAAGGGGCTGTCGGAAAAACTGTTTTTT. Protein product: CAWKGLSEKLFF.

There are a few counts of this clone. The germline gene is not matched at one end of the junction; a read error may be the cause. The chain employs TRBV28 and TRBJ2-7; TRBD2 is a possible D gene (7 bases). CDR3 length equals 12 residues. CDR1 is MDHEN and CDR2 is SYDVKM in the germline V gene. The CDR3 sequence is CASGEGGASSKF. Here the CDR3 DNA reads TGTGCCAGCGGGGAGGGGGGAGCCAGCTCGAAATTC.

This clone was seen only once. The gene calls are TRBV29-1 and TRBJ2-7; D is uncertain. CDR1 is SQVTM and CDR2 is ANQGSEA in the germline V gene. The CDR3 covers 12 residues. The ends were cut back, 7 bases at V and 0 bases at J, with 10 bases in the middle. The CDR3 reads CSATSSSYEQYF. The CDR3 nucleotides are TGCAGCGCAACGTCGAGCTCCTACGAGCAGTACTTC.

This clone was seen a handful of times. The J gene is TRBJ1-2, the V gene TRBV15; D is perhaps TRBD1 (5 bases). The length of the CDR3 is 17 residues. V shed 5 bases and J shed 5 bases, with 24 bases lying between them. The V gene's germline CDR1 is LNHNV and CDR2 YYDKDF (reference sequence). In DNA form, the CDR3 reads TGTGCCACCAGCTCGCGCGATAGAGGGGCGCTTGGTTATGGCTACACCTTC. Protein product: CATSSRDRGALGYGYTF.

By share, this clone counts as large. V usage is TRBV11-2 and J usage is TRBJ2-1, with no clear D. Germline V CDR1 and CDR2: SGHAT, FQNNGV. The CDR3 extends over 12 amino acids. The ends were cut back, 5 bases at V and 6 bases at J, with 8 bases in the middle. The CDR3 DNA reads TGTGCCAGCAGCACCAGGACCAATGAGCAGTTCTTC. This codes for CASSTRTNEQFF. Full variable domain (remainder filled in from reference TRBV11-2 and TRBJ2-1): EAGVAQSPRYKIIEKRQSVAFWCNPISGHATLYWYQQILGQGPKLLIQFQNNGVVDDSQLPKDRFSAERLKGVDSTLKIQPAKLEDSAVYLCASSTRTNEQFFGPGTRLTVL.

The chain carries TRBV19 and TRBJ1-2; D remains unclear. Looked up from germline, CDR1 is LNHDA and CDR2 is SQIVND (reference sequence). V was pared by 8 bases and J by 8 bases, with 18 bases between. This CDR3 comprises 13 residues. The CDR3 DNA sequence: TGTGCCAGTCAGTCAGAAATTCCAGTGGGCTACACCTTC. Translation gives CASQSEIPVGYTF.

This chain joins TRBV7-2 and TRBJ1-1; D remains ambiguous. The CDR3 totals 14 residues. V lost 1 base to trimming and J lost 1 base, with 7 bases between them. CDR1 is SGHTA and CDR2 is FQGNSA in the germline V gene. CDR3 DNA: TGTGCCAGCAGCTTAGATGGCCAGAACACTGAAGCTTTCTTT. This gives the protein CASSLDGQNTEAFF.

This clone showed up just a few times. J is TRBJ1-2 and V is TRBV30; D possibly corresponds to TRBD1 (5 bases). Per the germline V gene, CDR1 is GTSNPN and CDR2 is SVGIG (reference sequence). The V end was cut by 1 base, the J end by 5 bases, with 11 bases between. This CDR3 comprises 13 residues. The CDR3: CAWSGGVQYGYTF. CDR3 nucleotide sequence: TGTGCCTGGAGTGGGGGGGTTCAGTATGGCTACACCTTC.

V gene TRBV5-1 combines with J gene TRBJ2-5, with D tentatively TRBD1 (6 bases). The V gene's germline CDR1 is SGHRS and CDR2 YFSETQ. Trimming cost V 2 bases and J 2 bases, with 16 bases left between them. This CDR3 contains 16 residues. DNA of the CDR3: TGCGCCAGCAGCTTTTTACAGGGTAGCTTGCAAGAGACCCAGTACTTC. It specifies CASSFLQGSLQETQYF.

A few counts support this clone. This chain joins TRBV5-4 and TRBJ2-5; D possibly uses TRBD1 or TRBD2 (5 bases each). Germline loops: CDR1 SGHNT, CDR2 YYREEE (reference sequence). V lost 3 bases to trimming and J lost 4 bases, with 13 bases between them. The CDR3 loop spans 14 amino acids. The CDR3 region has the DNA TGTGCCAGCAGCTCCGAGGGACCCCTAGAGACCCAGTACTTC. Protein: CASSSEGPLETQYF.

The chain couples TRBV5-1 to TRBJ2-5; the match to TRBD2 covers 8 bases. This CDR3 contains 15 residues. The trim removed 4 bases at V and 3 bases at J, leaving 8 bases unmatched. Germline CDR1 is SGHRS and CDR2 is YFSETQ. This chain's CDR3 is CASSLLLADEETQYF. The DNA for the CDR3 is TGCGCCAGCAGCCTGTTACTAGCGGACGAAGAGACCCAGTACTTC.

This clone came up a few times. The chain uses TRBV29-1 and TRBJ2-7, with D maybe TRBD1 (6 bases). Germline V CDR1 and CDR2: SQVTM, ANQGSEA. The CDR3 loop spans 13 amino acids. V lost 6 bases and J lost 0, with 12 bases in between. For the CDR3, the DNA is TGCAGCGTCGCTCGGGACAACTCCTACGAGCAGTACTTC. Its translation is CSVARDNSYEQYF.

The gene calls are TRBV11-2 and TRBJ1-5, with a weak D call TRBD1 (6 bases). The CDR3 runs 17 residues. Germline loops: CDR1 SGHAT, CDR2 FQNNGV. Trimming stripped 6 bases from V and 2 bases from J, with 20 bases between. CDR3 DNA sequence: TGTGCCAGCAGTCGGAATCTAGGGGGGACGGGCAATCAGCCCCAGCATTTT. Translating gives CASSRNLGGTGNQPQHF.

The chain uses TRBV7-2 and TRBJ1-1; TRBD1 matches 8 bases. The CDR3 length is 13 residues. Germline V gives CDR1 SGHTA, CDR2 FQGNSA. V was pared by 5 bases and J by 6 bases, with 5 bases of the junction left unmatched. CDR3 coding DNA: TGTGCCAGCAGCCGGGACAGGCGGGCTGAAGCTTTCTTT. Its protein product is CASSRDRRAEAFF.

The chain combines TRBV6-1 with TRBJ2-1; possible D gene TRBD1, 5 bases. CDR3 length: 15 residues. Trimming shortened V by 4 bases and J by 6 bases, and 16 bases separated the two germline ends. The germline V gene encodes CDR1 MNHNS and CDR2 SASEGT. The CDR3 nucleotides are TGTGCCAGCAGTGTTTACAGGCTAAGCAGCAATGAGCAGTTCTTC. It encodes CASSVYRLSSNEQFF.

This rearrangement joins TRBV19 to TRBJ1-3; D is perhaps TRBD1 (6 bases). Germline CDR1 LNHDA, CDR2 SQIVND (reference sequence). The V gene lost 6 bases and the J gene lost 0 bases, with 12 bases spanning the gap. The CDR3 contains 15 residues. The CDR3 bases are TGTGCCAGTAGACTTGACAGGAGCTCTGGAAACACCATATATTTT. Translation: CASRLDRSSGNTIYF.